The rows below give T cell receptor beta chains drawn from one sample of a study of T cells in localized non-small cell lung cancer. The repertoire was sequenced with immunoSEQ multiplex PCR; TCRdb's copy has only in-frame clones and lacks some. The sample carries roughly 6,300 clones, roughly 15% recorded once. The sequences come from normal lung tissue next to the tumor, collected before any cancer treatment. Every receptor here comes from a male donor older than 55 with stage II squamous cell lung carcinoma. Both conserved end residues are trimmed from each CDR3. Fields, in order: J gene, V gene, CDR3 protein.

j_call: TRBJ1-3; v_call: TRBV6-8; cdr3_aa: ASREQAIDTIY
j_call: TRBJ2-2; v_call: TRBV29-1; cdr3_aa: SALAGGDTGELF
j_call: TRBJ1-2; v_call: TRBV19; cdr3_aa: ASRPPGQGWNGYT
j_call: TRBJ2-7; v_call: TRBV18; cdr3_aa: ASSAGDQHYEQY
j_call: TRBJ2-5; v_call: TRBV10-3; cdr3_aa: AISEDREETQY
j_call: TRBJ1-2; v_call: TRBV28; cdr3_aa: ASSFGGRADYT
j_call: TRBJ2-7; v_call: TRBV6-8; cdr3_aa: ASSSQAAGGPISYEQY
j_call: TRBJ2-3; v_call: TRBV19; cdr3_aa: ASSLSSGNTDTQY
j_call: TRBJ2-1; v_call: TRBV11-3; cdr3_aa: ASSPPPGGSSYNEQF
j_call: TRBJ1-1; v_call: TRBV6-8; cdr3_aa: ASRTDRGGTEAF
j_call: TRBJ1-2; v_call: TRBV6-8; cdr3_aa: ASSLFGGNGYT
j_call: TRBJ2-2; v_call: TRBV15; cdr3_aa: ATSSLPTRGGNTGELF
j_call: TRBJ2-5; v_call: TRBV12-5; cdr3_aa: ASAGERVETQY
j_call: TRBJ2-3; v_call: TRBV11-3; cdr3_aa: ASGGGPIGRVDTQY
j_call: TRBJ2-4; v_call: TRBV5-1; cdr3_aa: ASSPGTQGNIQY
j_call: TRBJ1-3; v_call: TRBV15; cdr3_aa: ATSPGQGSRNTIY
j_call: TRBJ1-2; v_call: TRBV6-8; cdr3_aa: ASNLGQGFSSYGYT
j_call: TRBJ1-5; v_call: TRBV6-8; cdr3_aa: ASRKTGRNQPQH
j_call: TRBJ2-1; v_call: TRBV11-3; cdr3_aa: ASRGGRGHNYNEQF
j_call: TRBJ2-5; v_call: TRBV6-8; cdr3_aa: ASTTVQETQY
j_call: TRBJ1-2; v_call: TRBV6-8; cdr3_aa: ASSYGGLYGYT
j_call: TRBJ2-7; v_call: TRBV6-8; cdr3_aa: AINGQGFTYEQY
j_call: TRBJ1-2; v_call: TRBV6-8; cdr3_aa: ASSSPTGGYGYT
j_call: TRBJ1-2; v_call: TRBV4-1; cdr3_aa: ASSQSNSNYGYT
j_call: TRBJ2-2; v_call: TRBV11-3; cdr3_aa: ASSRLRGNTGELF
j_call: TRBJ2-5; v_call: TRBV5-1; cdr3_aa: ASSSLTGSQETQY
j_call: TRBJ1-1; v_call: TRBV9; cdr3_aa: ATQDFKGQFTEAF
j_call: TRBJ1-3; v_call: TRBV6-8; cdr3_aa: ASSYSGFEGARNTIY
j_call: TRBJ1-4; v_call: TRBV10-3; cdr3_aa: AISEMDEKLF
j_call: TRBJ1-1; v_call: TRBV18; cdr3_aa: ASSPPSLNTEAF
j_call: TRBJ1-2; v_call: TRBV11-3; cdr3_aa: ASSFTPGQGSGYT
j_call: TRBJ1-1; v_call: TRBV5-1; cdr3_aa: ASSGPTGGETEAF
j_call: TRBJ2-3; v_call: TRBV18; cdr3_aa: ASSGAIGSTDTQY
j_call: TRBJ2-1; v_call: TRBV29-1; cdr3_aa: SVEDDGQGGAEQF
j_call: TRBJ2-5; v_call: TRBV6-8; cdr3_aa: ASSGAGRETQY
j_call: TRBJ1-2; v_call: TRBV15; cdr3_aa: ATSPQRAVDLYGYT
j_call: TRBJ2-1; v_call: TRBV6-8; cdr3_aa: ASSYVSGNEQF
j_call: TRBJ2-4; v_call: TRBV11-3; cdr3_aa: ASSLDLGFLAKNIQY
j_call: TRBJ1-3; v_call: TRBV4-1; cdr3_aa: ASSQVLKNTIY
j_call: TRBJ2-7; v_call: TRBV11-3; cdr3_aa: ASSLPGQGFGHEQY
j_call: TRBJ1-2; v_call: TRBV4-1; cdr3_aa: ASSQVMGGYGYT
j_call: TRBJ1-4; v_call: TRBV9; cdr3_aa: ASSVDPYGEKLF
j_call: TRBJ2-5; v_call: TRBV11-3; cdr3_aa: ASSPRGGGETQY
j_call: TRBJ2-2; v_call: TRBV6-8; cdr3_aa: ASIQGATGELF
j_call: TRBJ2-1; v_call: TRBV11-3; cdr3_aa: ASSTGLAGNEQF
j_call: TRBJ1-6; v_call: TRBV11-3; cdr3_aa: ASSLVQGASPLH
j_call: TRBJ2-2; v_call: TRBV11-3; cdr3_aa: ASSRQGATGELF
j_call: TRBJ2-7; v_call: TRBV6-8; cdr3_aa: ASSSGTGSEQY
j_call: TRBJ2-5; v_call: TRBV9; cdr3_aa: ASSVGDSRNGETQY
j_call: TRBJ1-2; v_call: TRBV6-8; cdr3_aa: ASHRRNYYGYT
j_call: TRBJ2-7; v_call: TRBV28; cdr3_aa: ASSFFGQTQSTYEQY
j_call: TRBJ2-7; v_call: TRBV6-8; cdr3_aa: AISGQGSSYEQY
j_call: TRBJ2-7; v_call: TRBV11-3; cdr3_aa: ASSSQTSGAPYEQY